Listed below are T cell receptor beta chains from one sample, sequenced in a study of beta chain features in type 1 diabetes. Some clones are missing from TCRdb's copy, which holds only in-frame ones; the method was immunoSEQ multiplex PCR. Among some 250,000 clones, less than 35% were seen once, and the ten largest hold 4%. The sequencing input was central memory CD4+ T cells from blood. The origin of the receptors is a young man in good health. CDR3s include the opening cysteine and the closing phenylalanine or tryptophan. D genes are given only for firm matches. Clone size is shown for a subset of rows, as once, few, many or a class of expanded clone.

cdr3_nt: TGTGCCAGCAGCTATGGACTAGCGGGACAAGAGACCCAGTACTTC
cdr3_aa: CASSYGLAGQETQYF
v_call: TRBV9
j_call: TRBJ2-5
clone_size: -
d_call: TRBD2

cdr3_nt: TGCGCCAGCAGCTTGGAGGTAGGGGCTGAAGCTTTCTTT
cdr3_aa: CASSLEVGAEAFF
v_call: TRBV5-1
j_call: TRBJ1-1
clone_size: few
d_call: -

cdr3_nt: TGCAGCGTTGAAGATCCGGGGGTGAACACTGAAGCTTTCTTT
cdr3_aa: CSVEDPGVNTEAFF
v_call: TRBV29-1
j_call: TRBJ1-1
clone_size: -
d_call: -

cdr3_nt: TGTGCCAGCAGCTCCGCGGCCGGAAGAAGATCCAATGAGCAGTTCTTC
cdr3_aa: CASSSAAGRRSNEQFF
v_call: TRBV7-9
j_call: TRBJ2-1
clone_size: -
d_call: -

cdr3_nt: TGTGCCAGCACCTCCGGGACTAGGAATGTGTTCTTC
cdr3_aa: CASTSGTRNVFF
v_call: TRBV6-5
j_call: TRBJ2-1
clone_size: -
d_call: TRBD2

cdr3_nt: TGTGCCAGCACCTCGTTCGTAGGCAAAAACATTCAGTACTTC
cdr3_aa: CASTSFVGKNIQYF
v_call: TRBV28
j_call: TRBJ2-4
clone_size: -
d_call: -

cdr3_nt: TGTGCCAGCAGCGTAAAAACTAGCGGGGGGTTTAGCACAGATACGCAGTATTTT
cdr3_aa: CASSVKTSGGFSTDTQYF
v_call: TRBV9
j_call: TRBJ2-3
clone_size: -
d_call: TRBD2

cdr3_nt: TGTGCCAGTAGTATTCCCGCGAACACCGGGGAGCTGTTTTTT
cdr3_aa: CASSIPANTGELFF
v_call: TRBV19
j_call: TRBJ2-2
clone_size: -
d_call: -

cdr3_nt: TGTGCCAGCAGCACCGGTAGCGGGAGGGGGACAGATACGCAGTATTTT
cdr3_aa: CASSTGSGRGTDTQYF
v_call: TRBV7-9
j_call: TRBJ2-3
clone_size: -
d_call: TRBD2

cdr3_nt: TGTGCCAGCAGTGGGGAAACTTGGGACAGCTCCTACGAGCAGTACTTC
cdr3_aa: CASSGETWDSSYEQYF
v_call: TRBV25-1
j_call: TRBJ2-7
clone_size: few
d_call: TRBD1

cdr3_nt: TGTGCCACCAGCAGGCTAACCGGGACCTCAGAGACCCAGTACTTC
cdr3_aa: CATSRLTGTSETQYF
v_call: TRBV15
j_call: TRBJ2-5
clone_size: -
d_call: -

cdr3_nt: TGCGCCAGCAGCCAAGATTTCGAGGTCGGGGAGCTGTTTTTT
cdr3_aa: CASSQDFEVGELFF
v_call: TRBV4-3
j_call: TRBJ2-2
clone_size: few
d_call: -

cdr3_nt: TGTGCCAGCAGCTTACCTCCCGGCAGTAGTTCGCAGTATTTT
cdr3_aa: CASSLPPGSSSQYF
v_call: TRBV7-2
j_call: TRBJ2-3
clone_size: few
d_call: -

cdr3_nt: TGTGCCAGCAGCTTCCTACTAGCGAGGACCTACAATGAGCAGTTCTTC
cdr3_aa: CASSFLLARTYNEQFF
v_call: TRBV7-2
j_call: TRBJ2-1
clone_size: -
d_call: TRBD2

cdr3_nt: TGCAGCGGGACCGGGACGTATGGGGAGACCCAGTACTTC
cdr3_aa: CSGTGTYGETQYF
v_call: TRBV29-1
j_call: TRBJ2-5
clone_size: few
d_call: -

cdr3_nt: TGTGCCAGCAGCTATCGGGGTACGGATACGCAGTATTTT
cdr3_aa: CASSYRGTDTQYF
v_call: TRBV7-9
j_call: TRBJ2-3
clone_size: once
d_call: -

cdr3_nt: TGTGCCATCAGGGGACTAGCGGGAGAGTTGGGCCCAGATACGCAGTATTTT
cdr3_aa: CAIRGLAGELGPDTQYF
v_call: TRBV10-3
j_call: TRBJ2-3
clone_size: -
d_call: TRBD2

cdr3_nt: TGCAGCGTTGAAAGGTGGGGAGAGACCCAGTACTTC
cdr3_aa: CSVERWGETQYF
v_call: TRBV29-1
j_call: TRBJ2-5
clone_size: few
d_call: -

cdr3_nt: TGTGCCAGCAGAACCGGTCCAGCCCCAAATGAGCAGTTCTTC
cdr3_aa: CASRTGPAPNEQFF
v_call: TRBV2
j_call: TRBJ2-1
clone_size: few
d_call: -

cdr3_nt: TGTGCCAGCAGCTTGGTGCCGACAGCGAACACTGAAGCTTTCTTT
cdr3_aa: CASSLVPTANTEAFF
v_call: TRBV5-4
j_call: TRBJ1-1
clone_size: many
d_call: -

cdr3_nt: TGCAGCGTTGAACATCTGGGTTACACTGAAGCTTTCTTT
cdr3_aa: CSVEHLGYTEAFF
v_call: TRBV29-1
j_call: TRBJ1-1
clone_size: -
d_call: -

cdr3_nt: TGTGCCCGCAGCGTAGGGGACGGGAGGGCGGTGGGCTCCTACAATGAGCAGTTCTTC
cdr3_aa: CARSVGDGRAVGSYNEQFF
v_call: TRBV9
j_call: TRBJ2-1
clone_size: -
d_call: TRBD2

cdr3_nt: TGTGCCAGCAGCCCCCGGGACCAAGCGACAGATACGCAGTATTTT
cdr3_aa: CASSPRDQATDTQYF
v_call: TRBV5-4
j_call: TRBJ2-3
clone_size: -
d_call: -

cdr3_nt: TGTGCCAGCAGCTGGTTGGCGGGAAATGAGCAGTTCTTC
cdr3_aa: CASSWLAGNEQFF
v_call: TRBV7-8
j_call: TRBJ2-1
clone_size: few
d_call: -

cdr3_nt: TGTGCCAGCAGCCAAGAGTGGAGCGGCTACACCTTC
cdr3_aa: CASSQEWSGYTF
v_call: TRBV14
j_call: TRBJ1-2
clone_size: -
d_call: -

cdr3_nt: TGTGCCAGCAGCTCGACTAGCGGGGTTTACAATGAGCAGTTCTTC
cdr3_aa: CASSSTSGVYNEQFF
v_call: TRBV7-7
j_call: TRBJ2-1
clone_size: -
d_call: TRBD2

cdr3_nt: TGCAGCGCAACGGGACTCCGAGGGGAGACCCAGTACTTC
cdr3_aa: CSATGLRGETQYF
v_call: TRBV29-1
j_call: TRBJ2-5
clone_size: -
d_call: -

cdr3_nt: TGCAGCGTGTCGACAGCCATGAACACTGAAGCTTTCTTT
cdr3_aa: CSVSTAMNTEAFF
v_call: TRBV29-1
j_call: TRBJ1-1
clone_size: -
d_call: -

cdr3_nt: TGCGCCAGCAGCTTGGGAGTAGTGAGCCTAGTCGGGGCAGATACGCAGTATTTT
cdr3_aa: CASSLGVVSLVGADTQYF
v_call: TRBV5-1
j_call: TRBJ2-3
clone_size: many
d_call: -

cdr3_nt: TGTGCCAGCAGTGTTGGGCTAGCTACCTACGAGCAGTACTTC
cdr3_aa: CASSVGLATYEQYF
v_call: TRBV2
j_call: TRBJ2-7
clone_size: -
d_call: -

cdr3_nt: TGTGCCAGCAGCGTGGCGTCCCTGACCGGTTCCCACTCCTACGAGCAGTACTTC
cdr3_aa: CASSVASLTGSHSYEQYF
v_call: TRBV9
j_call: TRBJ2-7
clone_size: -
d_call: -

cdr3_nt: TGTGCCACCAGGGCCCAGGGGGTTAGCCGGGGGCCCAGGGATACGCAGTATTTT
cdr3_aa: CATRAQGVSRGPRDTQYF
v_call: TRBV15
j_call: TRBJ2-3
clone_size: -
d_call: -

cdr3_nt: TGTGCCAGCAGTTATAGCGGGAGAAGGGAGACCCAGTACTTC
cdr3_aa: CASSYSGRRETQYF
v_call: TRBV6-5
j_call: TRBJ2-5
clone_size: -
d_call: TRBD2

cdr3_nt: TGTGCCAGCTCCCCCGCCCCGGGGTCTGGAGGCTACACCTTC
cdr3_aa: CASSPAPGSGGYTF
v_call: TRBV6-4
j_call: TRBJ1-2
clone_size: few
d_call: -

cdr3_nt: TGTGCCACCAGCAGAGATCCAGGGACTACTAACAATGAGCAGTTCTTC
cdr3_aa: CATSRDPGTTNNEQFF
v_call: TRBV15
j_call: TRBJ2-1
clone_size: -
d_call: TRBD2

cdr3_nt: TGCGCCAGCAGCTTGAATTTCGGGTCCACCGGGGAGCTGTTTTTT
cdr3_aa: CASSLNFGSTGELFF
v_call: TRBV5-1
j_call: TRBJ2-2
clone_size: -
d_call: -

cdr3_nt: TGTGCCAGCTCACCACCAAATGGGGTAGAGACCCAGTACTTC
cdr3_aa: CASSPPNGVETQYF
v_call: TRBV18
j_call: TRBJ2-5
clone_size: -
d_call: -

cdr3_nt: TGTGCCAGCAGCTTGACGAAGGGGACACCAGCCTACGAGCAGTACTTC
cdr3_aa: CASSLTKGTPAYEQYF
v_call: TRBV5-4
j_call: TRBJ2-7
clone_size: -
d_call: -

cdr3_nt: TGTGCCATCAGTAGACAGGTTTCAAGCAACTATGGCTACACCTTC
cdr3_aa: CAISRQVSSNYGYTF
v_call: TRBV10-3
j_call: TRBJ1-2
clone_size: few
d_call: -

cdr3_nt: TGTGCCATCAGTGTTCGGGGGAACGAGCAGTACTTC
cdr3_aa: CAISVRGNEQYF
v_call: TRBV10-3
j_call: TRBJ2-7
clone_size: few
d_call: -